This passage covers 2 T cell receptor beta chains from one sample sequenced in a study of cytomegalovirus exposure and HLA in healthy donors. Amplification used 60 Vbeta primers and 13 Jbeta primers. Sequencing was performed with immunoSEQ multiplex PCR; in TCRdb, only in-frame clones are kept and a portion is missing. The sample lists 100,000 to 150,000 clones, more than 65% occurring once. Sequenced sample: PBMCs. These receptors all stem from a male donor in good health and CMV-seropositive.

The genes are TRBV7-6 and TRBJ2-5; the match to TRBD2 covers 11 bases. The assigned J gene may be wrong: the sequence end matches TRBJ2-7 better. The CDR3 length is 16 residues. CDR1 SGHVS and CDR2 FNYEAQ come from the germline V gene. CDR3: CASSPQTSGASYEQYF. CDR3 DNA sequence: TGTGCCAGCAGCCCGCAGACTAGCGGGGCTTCCTACGAGCAGTACTTC.

The gene calls are TRBV7-9 and TRBJ1-2; maybe TRBD1 (5 bases). The CDR3 is made up of 14 amino acids. CDR1 SEHNR and CDR2 FQNEAQ come from the germline V gene (reference sequence). Deletions cut 5 bases from V and 1 base from J, with 11 bases between. The CDR3 coding sequence is TGTGCCAGCAGCACCCGACAGCTTAACTATGGCTACACCTTC. Protein product: CASSTRQLNYGYTF. Full variable domain (rest looked up from reference TRBV7-9 and TRBJ1-2): DTGVSQNPRHKITKRGQNVTFRCDPISEHNRLYWYRQTLGQGPEFLTYFQNEAQLEKSRLLSDRFSAERPKGSFSTLEIQRTEQGDSAMYLCASSTRQLNYGYTFGSGTRLTVV.